This note documents a single T cell receptor (beta chain) sequence. The data are from a study of cytomegalovirus exposure and HLA in healthy donors. CDR1 and CDR2 (germline): ENHRY, SYGVKD. V lost 5 bases, J lost 8 bases, and 15 bases lay in between. The CDR3 extends over 13 amino acids. PCR used 60 Vbeta primers and 13 Jbeta primers. Profiled with immunoSEQ multiplex PCR; TCRdb holds only in-frame clones, not every one. The table gives some 96,000 clones; the top ten clones make up around 3.6% of it. The sequenced sample consisted of PBMCs. This receptor was taken from a woman in her twenties or thirties in good health and CMV-seronegative. The rearrangement joins TRBV10-3 to TRBJ1-2; the D gene is possibly TRBD1 (5 bases). CDR3 region: CAISPVGEEGYTF. CDR3 in DNA: TGTGCCATCAGTCCCGTGGGGGAGGAGGGCTACACCTTC.